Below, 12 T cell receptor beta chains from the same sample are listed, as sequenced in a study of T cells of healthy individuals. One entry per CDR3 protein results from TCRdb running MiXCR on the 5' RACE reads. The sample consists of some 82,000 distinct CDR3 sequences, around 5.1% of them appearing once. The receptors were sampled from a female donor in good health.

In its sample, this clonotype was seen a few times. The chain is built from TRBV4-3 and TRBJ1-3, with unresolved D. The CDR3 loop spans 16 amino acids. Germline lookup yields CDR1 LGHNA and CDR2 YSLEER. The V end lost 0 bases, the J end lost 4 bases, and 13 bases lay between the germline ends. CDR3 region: CASSQEAELLGNTIYF. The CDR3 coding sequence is TGCGCCAGCAGCCAAGAAGCCGAGCTCTTGGGAAACACCATATATTTT.

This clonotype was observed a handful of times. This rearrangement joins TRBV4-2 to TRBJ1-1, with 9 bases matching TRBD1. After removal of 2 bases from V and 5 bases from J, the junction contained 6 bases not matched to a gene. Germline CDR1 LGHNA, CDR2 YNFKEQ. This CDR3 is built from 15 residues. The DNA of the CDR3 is TGTGCCAGCAGCCAAACGGGACAGGGAAATACTGAAGCTTTCTTT. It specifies CASSQTGQGNTEAFF.

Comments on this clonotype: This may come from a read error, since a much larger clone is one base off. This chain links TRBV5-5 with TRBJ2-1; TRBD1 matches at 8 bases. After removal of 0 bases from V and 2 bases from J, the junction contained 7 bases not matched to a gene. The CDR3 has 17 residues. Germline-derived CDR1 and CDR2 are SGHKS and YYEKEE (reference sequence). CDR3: CASSLDRGASTYNEQFF. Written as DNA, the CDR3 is TGTGCCAGCAGCTTGGACAGGGGGGCGAGCACCTACAATGAGCAGTTCTTC.

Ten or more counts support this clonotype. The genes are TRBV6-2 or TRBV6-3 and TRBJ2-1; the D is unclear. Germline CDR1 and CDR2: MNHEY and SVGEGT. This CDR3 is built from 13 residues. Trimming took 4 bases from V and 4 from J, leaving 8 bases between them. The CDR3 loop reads CASSFLAYNEQFF. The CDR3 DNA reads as TGTGCCAGCAGTTTTCTGGCATACAATGAGCAGTTCTTC.

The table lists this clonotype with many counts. CDR3 in DNA: TGCGCCAGCAGCCAAGAGGGACAGGGGTTCTACAATGAGCAGTTCTTC. Protein: CASSQEGQGFYNEQFF. The chain is built from TRBV4-1 and TRBJ2-1, with 10 bases that match TRBD1. The CDR3 covers 16 residues. Germline V lookup: CDR1 MGHRA, CDR2 YSYEKL. J was trimmed by 3 bases and V by 0 bases; bases with no gene match: 2.

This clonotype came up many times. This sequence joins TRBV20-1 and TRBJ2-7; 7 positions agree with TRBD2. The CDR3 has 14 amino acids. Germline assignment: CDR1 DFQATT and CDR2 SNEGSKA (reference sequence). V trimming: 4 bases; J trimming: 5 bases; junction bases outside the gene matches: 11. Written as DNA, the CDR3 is TGCAGTGCTATAAGTTTGGCGGGAGCGAACGAGCAGTACTTC. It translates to CSAISLAGANEQYF.

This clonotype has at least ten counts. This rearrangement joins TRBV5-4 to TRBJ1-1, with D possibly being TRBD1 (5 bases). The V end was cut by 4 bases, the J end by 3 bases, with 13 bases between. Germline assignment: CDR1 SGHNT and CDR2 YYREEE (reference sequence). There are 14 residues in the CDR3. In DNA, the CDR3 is TGTGCCAGCAGCCGGAGGGAGGGGCACACTGAAGCTTTCTTT. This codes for CASSRREGHTEAFF.

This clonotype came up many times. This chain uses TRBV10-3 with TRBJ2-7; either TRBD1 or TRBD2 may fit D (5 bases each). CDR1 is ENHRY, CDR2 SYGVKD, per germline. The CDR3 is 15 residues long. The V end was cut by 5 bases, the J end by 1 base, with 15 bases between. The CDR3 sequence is CAISLGDRSSYEQYF. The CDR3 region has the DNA TGTGCCATCAGTTTGGGGGACCGCTCTTCCTACGAGCAGTACTTC.

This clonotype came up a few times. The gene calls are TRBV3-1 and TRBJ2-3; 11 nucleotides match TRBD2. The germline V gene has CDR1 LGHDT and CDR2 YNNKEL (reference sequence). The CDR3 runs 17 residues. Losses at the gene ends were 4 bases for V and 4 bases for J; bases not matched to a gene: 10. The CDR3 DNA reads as TGTGCCAGCAGCCTAGCTGAACTAGCGGGAGTTGCAGATACGCAGTATTTT. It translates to CASSLAELAGVADTQYF.

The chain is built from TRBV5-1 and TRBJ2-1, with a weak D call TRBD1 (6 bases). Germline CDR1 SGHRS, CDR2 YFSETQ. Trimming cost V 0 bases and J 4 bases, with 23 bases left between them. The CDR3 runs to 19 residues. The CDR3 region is CASSLARRADSFLYNEQFF. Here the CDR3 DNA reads TGCGCCAGCAGCTTGGCCCGACGGGCGGACAGTTTTTTATACAATGAGCAGTTCTTC.

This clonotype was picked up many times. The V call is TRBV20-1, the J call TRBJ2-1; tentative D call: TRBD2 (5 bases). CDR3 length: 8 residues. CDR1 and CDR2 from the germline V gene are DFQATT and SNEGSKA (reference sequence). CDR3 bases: TGCAGGGGAGATGAGCAGTTCTTC. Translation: CRGDEQFF.

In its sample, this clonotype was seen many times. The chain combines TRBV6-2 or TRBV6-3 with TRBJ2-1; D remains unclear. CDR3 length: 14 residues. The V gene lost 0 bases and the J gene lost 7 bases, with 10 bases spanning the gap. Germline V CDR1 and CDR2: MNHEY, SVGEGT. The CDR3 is CASSYSIRANEQFF. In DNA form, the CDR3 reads TGTGCCAGCAGTTACTCGATACGGGCGAATGAGCAGTTCTTC.